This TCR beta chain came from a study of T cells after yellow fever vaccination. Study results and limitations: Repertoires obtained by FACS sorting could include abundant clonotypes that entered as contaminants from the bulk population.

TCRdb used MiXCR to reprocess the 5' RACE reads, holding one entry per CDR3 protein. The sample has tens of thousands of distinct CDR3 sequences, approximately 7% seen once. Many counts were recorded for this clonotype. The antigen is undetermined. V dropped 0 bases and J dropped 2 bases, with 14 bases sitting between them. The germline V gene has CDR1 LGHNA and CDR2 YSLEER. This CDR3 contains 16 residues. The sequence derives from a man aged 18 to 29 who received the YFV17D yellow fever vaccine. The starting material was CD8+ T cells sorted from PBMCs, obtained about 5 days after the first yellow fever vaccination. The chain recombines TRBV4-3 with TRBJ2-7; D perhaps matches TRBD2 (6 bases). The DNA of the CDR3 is TGCGCCAGCAGCCAAGATCGGGAGCCAGGAACCTACGAGCAGTACTTC. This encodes CASSQDREPGTYEQYF.